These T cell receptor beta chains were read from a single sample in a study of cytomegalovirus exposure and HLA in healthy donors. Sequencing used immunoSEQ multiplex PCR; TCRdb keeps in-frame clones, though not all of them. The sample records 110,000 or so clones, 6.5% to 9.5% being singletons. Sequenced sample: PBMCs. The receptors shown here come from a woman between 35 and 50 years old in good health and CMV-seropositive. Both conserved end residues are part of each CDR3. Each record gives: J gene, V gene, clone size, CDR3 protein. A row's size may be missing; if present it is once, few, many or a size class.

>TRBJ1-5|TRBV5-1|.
CASSLAPGGDQPQHF
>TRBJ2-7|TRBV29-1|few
CSVEEYGSEQYF
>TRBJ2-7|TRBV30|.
CAWIKRNEQYF
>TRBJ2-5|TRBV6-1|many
CASSLGQDLETQYF
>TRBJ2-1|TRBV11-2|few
CASSLDIPEQFF
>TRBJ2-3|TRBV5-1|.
CASSLGLPDTQYF
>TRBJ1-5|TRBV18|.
CASSPAGTGISNQPQHF
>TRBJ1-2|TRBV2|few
CASMRGQWDGYTF
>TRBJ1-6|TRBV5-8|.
CASSRRDRGNSPLHF
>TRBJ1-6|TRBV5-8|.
CASSLTQGFYNSPLHF
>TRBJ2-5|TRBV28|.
CASSLSVQETQYF
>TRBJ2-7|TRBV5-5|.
CASSLDLRASYEQYF
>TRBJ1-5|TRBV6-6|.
CASSTGVKPQHF
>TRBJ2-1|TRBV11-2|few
CASSLPGLPSSYNEQFF
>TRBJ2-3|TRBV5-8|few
CASSLQSSTDTQYF
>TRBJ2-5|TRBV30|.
CAWSVHQGTQYF
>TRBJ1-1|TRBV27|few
CASSPGTGGSGTEAFF
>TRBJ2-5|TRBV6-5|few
CASSYSWRIQETQYF
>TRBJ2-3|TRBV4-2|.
CASSQGDRGRQTDTQYF
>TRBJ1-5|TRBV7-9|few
CASSLGVGNQPQHF
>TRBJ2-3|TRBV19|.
CASSSGSSGVTSTDTQYF
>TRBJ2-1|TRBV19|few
CASSSLGQGLGNEQFF
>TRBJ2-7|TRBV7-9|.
CASSLAQAGGDEQYF
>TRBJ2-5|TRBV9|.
CASSQQGQETQYF
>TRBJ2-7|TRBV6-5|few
CASSYDRGPAYEQYF
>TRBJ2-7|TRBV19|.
CASSIGTGGAEQYF
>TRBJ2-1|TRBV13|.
CASSPRTSGGRGYNEQFF
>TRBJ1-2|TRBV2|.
CASSAQNGYTF
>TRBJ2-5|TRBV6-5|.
CASTEARGETQYF
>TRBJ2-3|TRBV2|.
CASSEETEDTQYF
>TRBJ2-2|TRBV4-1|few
CASSQVDRGPGELFF
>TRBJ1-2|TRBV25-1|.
CASSEYRNGGYGYTF
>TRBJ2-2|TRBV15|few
CATSRARANTGELFF
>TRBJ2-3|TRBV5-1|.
CASSSGGEGTDTQYF
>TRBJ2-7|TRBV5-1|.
CASSLGPGGSYEQYF
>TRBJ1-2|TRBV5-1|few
CASSLAERVYGYTF
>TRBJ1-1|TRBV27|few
CASSLGRVTEAFF
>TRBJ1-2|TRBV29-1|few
CSVSRTDTLYGYTF
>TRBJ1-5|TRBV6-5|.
CASRLGQGSNQPQHF
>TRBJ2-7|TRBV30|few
CAWSELAGGYTYEQYF
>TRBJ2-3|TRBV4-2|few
CASSPLGGDTQYF
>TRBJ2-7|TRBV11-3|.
CASSLGGGSYEQYF